Listed below are T cell receptor beta chains from one sample, sequenced in a study of PD-L1 blockade in urothelial cancer. The data were produced by immunoSEQ multiplex PCR, yet TCRdb's version contains in-frame clones alone and is incomplete. The sample carries 95,000 to 130,000 clones, 75% to 90% recorded once. The material was PBMCs, obtained around atezolizumab (anti-PD-L1) treatment. The receptors originated from a man between 60 and 70 years old with urothelial cancer. Each CDR3 is given with its conserved first and last residue. Part of the rows lack a size; the others show once, few, many or a class for expanded clones.

J gene | V gene | clone size | CDR3 protein
TRBJ2-3 | TRBV30 | few | CAWRRSGPTDTQYF
TRBJ2-1 | TRBV7-8 | . | CASSWGASGSTEQFF
TRBJ1-1 | TRBV14 | . | CASSQEGVTGGFVSTEAFF
TRBJ2-5 | TRBV28 | few | CASSSPTGLQETQYF
TRBJ2-2 | TRBV9 | once | CASSVGSSGGTGELFF
TRBJ1-1 | TRBV28 | . | CASRTANTEAFF
TRBJ2-5 | TRBV6-5 | . | CASSYGGGAGETQYF
TRBJ1-3 | TRBV30 | . | CAWSVQGAHPGNTIYF
TRBJ2-7 | TRBV10-3 | . | CAISLTGDTYEQYF
TRBJ2-3 | TRBV11-2 | . | CASSSDLLDTQYF
TRBJ2-5 | TRBV19 | . | CASSPAAGVVQETQYF
TRBJ2-1 | TRBV7-3 | . | CASSDRGLAGHNEQFF
TRBJ2-7 | TRBV5-5 | . | CASSAGQGGYEQYF
TRBJ2-3 | TRBV5-1 | . | CASSRQENTDTQYF
TRBJ2-5 | TRBV11-2 | . | CASRGKREGRRPVETQYF
TRBJ2-7 | TRBV30 | once | CAWSVGGTRRYEQYF
TRBJ1-2 | TRBV28 | once | CASSQDRPGGYGYTF
TRBJ2-5 | TRBV21-1 | . | CASTQNGGRRETQYF
TRBJ2-3 | TRBV5-1 | . | CASSPAGRSGGNTDTQYF
TRBJ1-1 | TRBV4-1 | . | CASSPMGMNTEAFF
TRBJ2-7 | TRBV12-5 | . | CASGFEAGFDHEQYF
TRBJ1-3 | TRBV5-4 | . | CASSIQGSGNTIYF
TRBJ1-3 | TRBV5-1 | . | CASSLSRQGSGNTIYF
TRBJ2-5 | TRBV20-1 | . | CSASPTGTQYF
TRBJ1-1 | TRBV19 | . | CASSMAGLENTEAFF
TRBJ2-5 | TRBV28 | . | CASSSTTSGYQETQYF
TRBJ1-2 | TRBV7-9 | . | CASSPGQSYGYTF
TRBJ2-5 | TRBV11-2 | once | CASSIQGSQETQYF
TRBJ1-1 | TRBV6-5 | . | CASSYQGRDTEAFF
TRBJ1-5 | TRBV5-1 | once | CASSPVGEDQPQHF
TRBJ2-5 | TRBV18 | . | CASSRGSREETQYF
TRBJ2-1 | TRBV5-1 | . | CASKTGGVNEQFF
TRBJ1-1 | TRBV7-3 | few | CASSSRDTPLF
TRBJ1-1 | TRBV30 | . | CALERGSYTEAFF
TRBJ1-4 | TRBV6-5 | . | CASNPGQGVEKLFF
TRBJ1-6 | TRBV28 | . | CARAAGGSPLHF
TRBJ2-1 | TRBV5-1 | . | CASSPDPSGRDNEQFF
TRBJ2-6 | TRBV5-6 | . | CASSLGLAGTGANVLTF
TRBJ1-1 | TRBV4-3 | . | CASSQGQGSGDTEAFF
TRBJ2-7 | TRBV30 | once | CAWGTSDSYEQYF
TRBJ2-4 | TRBV11-3 | . | CASSFDGQGVALAKNIQYF
TRBJ2-7 | TRBV13 | . | CASSRGVPSYEQYF
TRBJ2-7 | TRBV10-1 | . | CASSDSQTYEQYF
TRBJ2-3 | TRBV6-5 | . | CASASGGGTDTQYF
TRBJ2-5 | TRBV7-6 | . | CATGTGVGKTQYF
TRBJ1-1 | TRBV4-1 | . | CASSPTGGTEAFF
TRBJ2-1 | TRBV9 | . | CASSPNAYSYNEQFF
TRBJ1-5 | TRBV5-1 | . | CASSPDRGNQPQHF
TRBJ2-2 | TRBV9 | . | CASSVSPNTGELFF
TRBJ1-3 | TRBV4-2 | . | CASSQEAGDLGNTIYF
TRBJ1-4 | TRBV2 | . | CASSEDLGANEKLFF
TRBJ1-6 | TRBV4-2 | few | CASHGGRGNSPLHF
TRBJ1-1 | TRBV5-1 | . | CASSLVDRGDEAFF
TRBJ2-5 | TRBV7-9 | . | CASSLRGTGGEETQYF
TRBJ1-1 | TRBV6-5 | . | CASSYSMSGDTEAFF
TRBJ1-1 | TRBV6-1 | . | CASSLTGGFEAFF
TRBJ1-2 | TRBV5-4 | . | CASSIDRGLQGYTF
TRBJ2-7 | TRBV5-4 | . | CASSLERGSSYEQYF
TRBJ2-3 | TRBV10-3 | . | CAITPGGGSDTQYF